These T cell receptor beta chains were read from a single sample in a study of T cells in Graves' hyperthyroidism and ophthalmopathy. Via MiXCR, TCRdb re-called the multiplex PCR reads, giving one row per CDR3 protein. Of 560,000 or so distinct CDR3 sequences listed, more than 45% are singletons. Sequenced: peripheral blood or thyroid tissue (not recorded which). These TCRs come from a woman younger than 35 with Graves' hyperthyroidism. The CDR3 runs from the conserved cysteine through the conserved F or W. D genes are given only for firm matches. Size is stated for part of the rows, as once, few or many counts, or as a class when the clone is expanded.

j_gene: TRBJ1-1; abundance: few; d_gene: .; v_gene: TRBV5-1; CDR3aa: CASSFDGVGTEAFF; CDR3nt: TGCGCCAGCAGCTTCGACGGGGTAGGGACTGAAGCTTTCTTT
j_gene: TRBJ2-7; abundance: .; d_gene: .; v_gene: TRBV7-6; CDR3aa: CASSLDGQPYEQYF; CDR3nt: TGTGCCAGCAGTTTAGATGGGCAGCCCTACGAGCAGTACTTC
j_gene: TRBJ1-2; abundance: .; d_gene: TRBD1; v_gene: TRBV25-1; CDR3aa: CASTDTGGGYGYTF; CDR3nt: TGTGCCAGCACAGATACAGGGGGAGGCTATGGCTACACCTTC
j_gene: TRBJ1-5; abundance: few; d_gene: .; v_gene: TRBV11-1; CDR3aa: CASSLGAEYSNQPQHF; CDR3nt: TGTGCCAGCAGCTTGGGGGCCGAATATAGCAATCAGCCCCAGCATTTT
j_gene: TRBJ1-4; abundance: .; d_gene: .; v_gene: TRBV2; CDR3aa: CASRSRPIATNEKLFF; CDR3nt: TGTGCCAGCAGAAGTAGACCTATTGCAACTAATGAAAAACTGTTTTTT
j_gene: TRBJ2-7; abundance: few; d_gene: TRBD1; v_gene: TRBV9; CDR3aa: CASSTGQGFNEQYF; CDR3nt: TGTGCCAGCAGCACTGGACAGGGGTTCAACGAGCAGTACTTC
j_gene: TRBJ2-5; abundance: many; d_gene: TRBD1; v_gene: TRBV7-9; CDR3aa: CASSRDRAETQYF; CDR3nt: TGTGCCAGCAGCCGGGACAGGGCCGAGACCCAGTACTTC
j_gene: TRBJ1-5; abundance: many; d_gene: .; v_gene: TRBV20-1; CDR3aa: CSARTGNQPQHF; CDR3nt: TGCAGTGCGCGGACAGGCAATCAGCCCCAGCATTTT
j_gene: TRBJ1-1; abundance: many; d_gene: .; v_gene: TRBV15; CDR3aa: CATNRDTEAFF; CDR3nt: TGTGCCACCAACCGGGACACTGAAGCTTTCTTT
j_gene: TRBJ1-1; abundance: .; d_gene: .; v_gene: TRBV11-2; CDR3aa: CASSLVEGMNTEAFF; CDR3nt: TGTGCCAGCAGTTTAGTCGAGGGCATGAACACTGAAGCTTTCTTT
j_gene: TRBJ2-2; abundance: .; d_gene: .; v_gene: TRBV10-2; CDR3aa: CASSETSRVGTGELFF; CDR3nt: TGCGCCAGCAGTGAGACCTCTAGGGTCGGGACCGGGGAGCTGTTTTTT
j_gene: TRBJ1-3; abundance: .; d_gene: TRBD1; v_gene: TRBV25-1; CDR3aa: CASGTDSGNTIYF; CDR3nt: TGTGCCAGTGGGACAGACTCTGGAAACACCATATATTTT
j_gene: TRBJ1-2; abundance: .; d_gene: .; v_gene: TRBV7-9; CDR3aa: CASRLSTRDYGYTF; CDR3nt: TGCGCCAGCAGGCTATCTACAAGGGACTATGGCTACACCTTC
j_gene: TRBJ2-7; abundance: once; d_gene: .; v_gene: TRBV6-1; CDR3aa: CASSQVGQISSYEQYF; CDR3nt: TGTGCCAGCAGCCAAGTCGGTCAGATAAGCTCCTACGAGCAGTACTTC
j_gene: TRBJ2-2; abundance: .; d_gene: .; v_gene: TRBV2; CDR3aa: CASSEGGNTGELFF; CDR3nt: TGTGCCAGCAGTGAGGGCGGGAACACCGGGGAGCTGTTTTTT
j_gene: TRBJ2-7; abundance: .; d_gene: TRBD1; v_gene: TRBV7-9; CDR3aa: CASSRPDRGLIEQYF; CDR3nt: TGTGCCAGCAGCCGACCGGACAGGGGGCTTATCGAGCAGTACTTC
j_gene: TRBJ2-7; abundance: .; d_gene: TRBD2; v_gene: TRBV20-1; CDR3aa: CSVKGTSLPGEQYF; CDR3nt: TGCAGTGTTAAGGGGACTAGTCTTCCTGGCGAGCAGTACTTC
j_gene: TRBJ1-1; abundance: once; d_gene: .; v_gene: TRBV29-1; CDR3aa: CSVRAQPAFF; CDR3nt: TGCAGCGTTAGGGCCCAGCCGGCTTTCTTT
j_gene: TRBJ2-7; abundance: many; d_gene: TRBD1; v_gene: TRBV7-6; CDR3aa: CASSPDRGNEQYF; CDR3nt: TGTGCCAGCTCACCCGACAGGGGGAACGAGCAGTACTTC
j_gene: TRBJ1-6; abundance: many; d_gene: .; v_gene: TRBV14; CDR3aa: CASSQVGPGGSPLHF; CDR3nt: TGTGCCAGCAGCCAAGTTGGACCGGGAGGTTCACCCCTCCACTTT
j_gene: TRBJ1-1; abundance: .; d_gene: .; v_gene: TRBV7-9; CDR3aa: CASSSMSPNTEAFF; CDR3nt: TGTGCCAGCAGCAGCATGAGTCCGAACACTGAAGCTTTCTTT
j_gene: TRBJ1-1; abundance: once; d_gene: .; v_gene: TRBV27; CDR3aa: CTSSYQGEAFF; CDR3nt: TGTACCAGCAGTTATCAGGGGGAAGCTTTCTTT
j_gene: TRBJ2-7; abundance: .; d_gene: .; v_gene: TRBV29-1; CDR3aa: CSEPNGGEQYF; CDR3nt: TGCAGCGAGCCCAATGGAGGGGAGCAGTACTTC
j_gene: TRBJ2-5; abundance: .; d_gene: .; v_gene: TRBV29-1; CDR3aa: CSVARDNLAETQYF; CDR3nt: TGCAGCGTTGCCCGGGACAACCTAGCGGAGACCCAGTACTTC
j_gene: TRBJ1-1; abundance: few; d_gene: .; v_gene: TRBV2; CDR3aa: CATKGGNTEAFF; CDR3nt: TGTGCCACCAAGGGGGGGAACACTGAAGCTTTCTTT
j_gene: TRBJ2-5; abundance: .; d_gene: .; v_gene: TRBV2; CDR3aa: CASSEEYQETQYF; CDR3nt: TGTGCCAGCAGTGAAGAGTACCAAGAGACCCAGTACTTC
j_gene: TRBJ2-2; abundance: .; d_gene: .; v_gene: TRBV12-3/TRBV12-4; CDR3aa: CASSYVRARTGELFF; CDR3nt: TGTGCCAGCAGTTATGTCAGGGCAAGGACCGGGGAGCTGTTTTTT
j_gene: TRBJ1-3; abundance: many; d_gene: .; v_gene: TRBV2; CDR3aa: CASSAGGSGGNTIYF; CDR3nt: TGTGCCAGCAGTGCTGGCGGGAGCGGTGGAAACACCATATATTTT
j_gene: TRBJ1-5; abundance: .; d_gene: .; v_gene: TRBV2; CDR3aa: CASSEAWGASGNQPQHF; CDR3nt: TGTGCCAGCAGTGAAGCCTGGGGGGCATCGGGTAATCAGCCCCAGCATTTT
j_gene: TRBJ1-4; abundance: .; d_gene: TRBD1; v_gene: TRBV2; CDR3aa: CASSGDRGGEKLFF; CDR3nt: TGTGCCAGCAGTGGGGACAGGGGGGGAGAAAAACTGTTTTTT
j_gene: TRBJ1-2; abundance: few; d_gene: .; v_gene: TRBV20-1; CDR3aa: CSARWPLTGGYTF; CDR3nt: TGCAGTGCTAGGTGGCCGCTCACCGGTGGCTACACCTTC
j_gene: TRBJ1-1; abundance: .; d_gene: .; v_gene: TRBV19; CDR3aa: CASSMGGVQMNTEAFF; CDR3nt: TGTGCCAGTAGTATGGGGGGAGTGCAAATGAACACTGAAGCTTTCTTT
j_gene: TRBJ1-3; abundance: few; d_gene: .; v_gene: TRBV14; CDR3aa: CASSQSGVSGNTIYF; CDR3nt: TGTGCCAGCAGCCAATCAGGGGTCTCTGGAAACACCATATATTTT
j_gene: TRBJ2-6; abundance: .; d_gene: .; v_gene: TRBV20-1; CDR3aa: CSAEQVSGANVLTF; CDR3nt: TGCAGTGCTGAACAGGTCTCTGGGGCCAACGTCCTGACTTTC
j_gene: TRBJ1-4; abundance: .; d_gene: TRBD1; v_gene: TRBV7-9; CDR3aa: CASSLDRGATNEKLFF; CDR3nt: TGTGCCAGCAGCCTGGACAGGGGGGCAACTAATGAAAAACTGTTTTTT
j_gene: TRBJ2-2; abundance: .; d_gene: .; v_gene: TRBV10-3; CDR3aa: CAVPRREHTGELFF; CDR3nt: TGTGCCGTTCCCCGTAGGGAGCACACCGGGGAGCTGTTTTTT
j_gene: TRBJ2-7; abundance: few; d_gene: .; v_gene: TRBV7-6; CDR3aa: CASSLRSGRLWYEQYF; CDR3nt: TGTGCCAGCAGCTTAAGATCAGGCAGGCTATGGTACGAGCAGTACTTC